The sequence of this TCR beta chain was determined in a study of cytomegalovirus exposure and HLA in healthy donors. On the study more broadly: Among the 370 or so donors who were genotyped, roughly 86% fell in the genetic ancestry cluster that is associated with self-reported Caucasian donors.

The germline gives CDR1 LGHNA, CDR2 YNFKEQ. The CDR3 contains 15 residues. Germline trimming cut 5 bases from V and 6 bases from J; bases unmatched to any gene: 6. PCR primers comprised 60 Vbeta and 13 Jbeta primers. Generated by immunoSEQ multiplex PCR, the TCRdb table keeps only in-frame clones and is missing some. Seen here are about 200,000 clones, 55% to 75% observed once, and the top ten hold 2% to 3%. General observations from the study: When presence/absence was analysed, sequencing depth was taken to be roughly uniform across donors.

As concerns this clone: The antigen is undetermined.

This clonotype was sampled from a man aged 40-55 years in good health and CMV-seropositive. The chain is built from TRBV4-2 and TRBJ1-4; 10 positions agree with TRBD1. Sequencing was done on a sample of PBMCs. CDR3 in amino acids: CASSMTGGVDEKLFF. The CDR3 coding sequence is TGTGCCAGCAGCATGACAGGGGGCGTAGATGAAAAACTGTTTTTT.